Shown below are 10 T cell receptor beta chains from a single sample sequenced in a study of cytomegalovirus exposure and HLA in healthy donors. Sequencing was performed with immunoSEQ multiplex PCR; in TCRdb, only in-frame clones are kept and a portion is missing. The sample consists of 60,000 to 85,000 clones, approximately 95% of them appearing once. Sequenced material: PBMCs. These receptor sequences come from a man younger than 30 in good health and CMV-seropositive.

The chain has TRBV15 and TRBJ2-7, with 9 positions matching TRBD1. Trimming removed 8 bases from V and 7 bases from J; junction bases left unmatched: 15. The CDR3 runs 15 residues. Looked up from germline, CDR1 is LNHNV and CDR2 is YYDKDF (reference sequence). The CDR3 loop reads CATAQTETGGIEQYF. CDR3 coding DNA: TGTGCCACCGCGCAGACCGAGACAGGGGGAATTGAGCAGTACTTC.

The V and J genes are TRBV14 and TRBJ1-2, with a weak D call TRBD1 (5 bases). There are 14 residues in the CDR3. CDR1 SGHDN and CDR2 FVKESK come from the germline V gene. The V gene lost 4 bases and the J gene lost 7 bases, with 16 bases spanning the gap. The CDR3 loop reads CASSLPSLTGGYTF. CDR3 DNA sequence: TGTGCCAGCAGCCTACCTTCCTTAACAGGTGGCTACACCTTC.

V is TRBV4-2 and J is TRBJ1-5, with a weak D call TRBD1 (5 bases). Deletions cut 2 bases from V and 2 bases from J, with 10 bases between. Germline lookup yields CDR1 LGHNA and CDR2 YNFKEQ. The CDR3 consists of 15 residues. The CDR3 loop reads CASSQTGGGNQPQHF. CDR3 DNA: TGTGCCAGCAGCCAAACCGGAGGGGGCAATCAGCCCCAGCATTTT.

The rearrangement joins TRBV6-1 to TRBJ2-7; a possible D gene is TRBD2 (6 bases). Looked up from germline, CDR1 is MNHNS and CDR2 is SASEGT. The CDR3 extends over 16 amino acids. V lost 4 bases, J lost 1 base, and 17 bases lay in between. The CDR3 here is CASSAGGLRGSYEQYF. The CDR3 region has the DNA TGTGCCAGCAGTGCCGGGGGACTCCGAGGATCCTACGAGCAGTACTTC.

The chain carries TRBV28 and TRBJ1-2; TRBD1 aligns across 8 bases. Germline assignment: CDR1 MDHEN and CDR2 SYDVKM. The V and J ends lost 4 bases and 0 bases, in that order; junction bases with no gene match: 7. The CDR3 runs to 16 residues. CDR3 nucleotide sequence: TGTGCCAGCAGTTGGGCCCGGGACAGGACTAACTATGGCTACACCTTC. Encoded protein: CASSWARDRTNYGYTF.

The V gene is TRBV30, the J gene TRBJ2-5, with 7 bases matching TRBD1. V dropped 1 base and J dropped 3; count of bases not matched to a gene: 5. The CDR3 covers 14 residues. Germline values: CDR1 GTSNPN, CDR2 SVGIG (reference sequence). DNA of the CDR3: TGTGCCTGGAGTGAGGGGGCCTTAAAAGAGACCCAGTACTTC. It specifies CAWSEGALKETQYF.

This chain links TRBV27 with TRBJ1-1; D is unclear. CDR3 length: 16 amino acids. Trimming shortened V by 0 bases and J by 4 bases, and 15 bases separated the two germline ends. Germline assignment: CDR1 MNHEY and CDR2 SMNVEV (reference sequence). In DNA form, the CDR3 reads TGTGCCAGCAGTTTATCCTATCCCCGAGCAGGCACTGAAGCTTTCTTT. Residues: CASSLSYPRAGTEAFF.

V is TRBV6-6 and J is TRBJ2-4; possible D gene TRBD2, 5 bases. Germline assignment: CDR1 MNHNY and CDR2 SVGAGI (reference sequence). Between the trimmed V and J ends, which lost 0 bases and 7 bases, there was a span of 13 bases. The CDR3 has 15 residues. The CDR3 region is CASSYSRGGGNIQYF. The CDR3 DNA follows: TGTGCCAGCAGTTACTCGAGAGGAGGCGGGAACATTCAGTACTTC.

The rearrangement joins TRBV19 to TRBJ2-5; 7 nucleotides match TRBD2. The CDR3 is made up of 18 amino acids. Germline V gives CDR1 LNHDA, CDR2 SQIVND (reference sequence). V trimming: 4 bases; J trimming: 2 bases; junction bases outside the gene matches: 16. CDR3 bases: TGTGCCAGTAGTACCGACAGCCTTGCTAGCGGATTACAAGAGACCCAGTACTTC. It encodes CASSTDSLASGLQETQYF.

This chain links TRBV7-8 with TRBJ2-6; D gene unclear. V dropped 5 bases and J dropped 12 bases, with 14 bases sitting between them. Germline V lookup: CDR1 SGHVS, CDR2 FQNEAQ. CDR3 length equals 13 residues. The chain's CDR3 is CASSPSGGFVLTF. Here the CDR3 DNA reads TGTGCCAGCAGCCCATCGGGTGGATTCGTCCTGACTTTC.